Following are 32 T cell receptor beta chains from one sample sequenced in a study of blood T cell repertoires in COVID-19. Here immunoSEQ multiplex PCR was the method, and the copy in TCRdb shows in-frame clones only, minus some. In the table there are around 130,000 clones, more than 85% of which are singletons. Sequences were obtained from peripheral blood. All receptors come from a man between 45 and 60 years old with active or convalescent COVID-19.

This chain uses TRBV5-1 with TRBJ1-6, with D maybe TRBD1 (6 bases). V dropped 2 bases and J dropped 8 bases, with 14 bases sitting between them. Germline CDR1 and CDR2: SGHRS and YFSETQ. The CDR3 runs 15 residues. Here the CDR3 DNA reads TGCGCCAGCAGCTTTAGTGGACAGAAGGATTCACCCCTCCACTTT. Protein sequence: CASSFSGQKDSPLHF.

Turning to this clone: An end of the junction differs from the germline gene, which may be a read error. The chain is built from TRBV9 and TRBJ2-3, with D maybe TRBD1 (6 bases). Germline CDR1 is SGDLS and CDR2 is YYNGEE. This CDR3 contains 13 residues. The CDR3 region has the DNA TGCACGCGTTGGGGGCTTCGGGCAGATACGCAGTATTTT. It codes for CTRWGLRADTQYF.

The rearrangement uses TRBV24-1 and TRBJ2-2; no reliable D call. V lost 7 bases, J lost 1 base, and 12 bases lay in between. CDR1 and CDR2 from the germline V gene are KGHDR and SFDVKD. This CDR3 has 15 residues. The CDR3 DNA sequence: TGTGCCACCAGGGCCCCCGCAGGGAACACCGGGGAGCTGTTTTTT. Protein product: CATRAPAGNTGELFF.

The CDR3 protein is CASGRAGGPGEQYF. The CDR3 DNA sequence: TGTGCCAGCGGCCGAGCGGGGGGGCCCGGCGAGCAGTACTTC. V is TRBV7-8 and J is TRBJ2-7, with 10 bases identical to TRBD2. Germline trimming cut 8 bases from V and 6 bases from J; bases unmatched to any gene: 10. Germline-derived CDR1 and CDR2 are SGHVS and FQNEAQ. The CDR3 runs to 14 residues.

This clone has only one observation. This chain connects TRBV28 to TRBJ2-7; no definite D call. The V gene's germline CDR1 is MDHEN and CDR2 SYDVKM. Trimming shortened V by 8 bases and J by 5 bases, and 16 bases separated the two germline ends. The CDR3 loop spans 13 amino acids. This CDR3 reads CASSPTVLDEQYF. CDR3 coding DNA: TGTGCCAGCTCCCCTACGGTGCTAGACGAGCAGTACTTC. Filled out from reference TRBV28 and TRBJ2-7, the complete variable domain reads DVKVTQSSRYLVKRTGEKVFLECVQDMDHENMFWYRQDPGLGLRLIYFSYDVKMKEKGDIPEGYSVSREKKERFSLILESASTNQTSMYLCASSPTVLDEQYFGPGTRLTVT.

The chain has TRBV18 and TRBJ2-5, with D hard to call. The length of the CDR3 is 14 residues. Deletions cut 4 bases from V and 5 bases from J, with 14 bases between. CDR1 and CDR2 (germline): KGHSH, LQKENI. The CDR3 region has the DNA TGTGCCAGCTCACTATCGGAAGTGAGGGAGACCCAGTACTTC. It specifies CASSLSEVRETQYF.

This chain connects TRBV7-2 to TRBJ2-1; D perhaps matches TRBD1 (5 bases). V lost 4 bases and J lost 5, with 15 bases in between. The V gene's germline CDR1 is SGHTA and CDR2 FQGNSA. This CDR3 spans 15 amino acids. CDR3 in amino acids: CASSSHWGANNEQFF. DNA for the CDR3: TGTGCCAGCAGCTCACATTGGGGCGCGAACAATGAGCAGTTCTTC.

This chain connects TRBV6-5 to TRBJ1-6, with D possibly matching TRBD1 (5 bases). The germline V gene has CDR1 MNHEY and CDR2 SVGAGI. V dropped 0 bases and J dropped 6 bases, with 9 bases sitting between them. The CDR3 has 15 amino acids. CDR3 DNA sequence: TGTGCCAGCAGTTACTCGCAGGGAACTAATTCACCCCTCCACTTT. It specifies CASSYSQGTNSPLHF.

The chain recombines TRBV7-2 with TRBJ1-1, with a tentative D call TRBD1 (6 bases). Deletions cut 5 bases from V and 3 bases from J, with 22 bases between. Germline CDR1 and CDR2: SGHTA and FQGNSA. The CDR3 loop spans 17 amino acids. The CDR3 DNA reads as TGTGCCAGCAGCCCATCTCCGTCAGGGGCGGCGTACACTGAAGCTTTCTTT. Protein sequence: CASSPSPSGAAYTEAFF.

This clone was recorded once. This rearrangement joins TRBV2 to TRBJ2-5; perhaps TRBD1 as D (5 bases). CDR3 length: 15 amino acids. The V end lost 4 bases, the J end lost 3 bases, and 15 bases lay between the germline ends. In germline, CDR1 is SNHLY, CDR2 FYNNEI. Written as DNA, the CDR3 is TGTGCCAGCAGTGTCGTTTGGACATACAAAGAGACCCAGTACTTC. As protein: CASSVVWTYKETQYF. The full variable domain, with the rest looked up from reference TRBV2 and TRBJ2-5, is EPEVTQTPSHQVTQMGQEVILRCVPISNHLYFYWYRQILGQKVEFLVSFYNNEISEKSEIFDDQFSVERPDGSNFTLKIRSTKLEDSAMYFCASSVVWTYKETQYFGPGTRLLVL.

The chain is built from TRBV5-1 and TRBJ2-7; TRBD1 aligns across 9 bases. Germline V gene sequence: CDR1 SGHRS, CDR2 YFSETQ. J gave up 4 bases and V 0 bases, and 5 bases lay outside the gene matches. This CDR3 comprises 15 residues. The chain's CDR3 is CASSLGRDRAYEQYF. CDR3 in DNA: TGCGCCAGCAGCTTGGGCCGGGACAGGGCTTACGAGCAGTACTTC.

This clone was counted once. For the CDR3, the DNA is TGTGCCAGCACCTATATTGGGAACACTGAAGCTTTCTTT. Amino acids: CASTYIGNTEAFF. The rearrangement uses TRBV28 and TRBJ1-1; D is undetermined. V gave up 7 bases and J gave up 1 base, with 10 bases separating them. This CDR3 spans 13 amino acids. The germline CDR1 and CDR2 sequences are MDHEN and SYDVKM.

This clone was detected only once. The rearrangement joins TRBV28 to TRBJ1-2; no reliable D call. Germline V gene sequence: CDR1 MDHEN, CDR2 SYDVKM. This CDR3 spans 13 amino acids. The ends were cut back, 2 bases at V and 6 bases at J, with 10 bases in the middle. In nucleotides, the CDR3 is TGTGCCAGCAGTTTAAAGGGAGGGAATGGCTACACCTTC. It codes for CASSLKGGNGYTF.

The chain employs TRBV13 and TRBJ2-7, with 8 bases aligning to TRBD2. After removal of 6 bases from V and 2 bases from J, the junction contained 12 bases not matched to a gene. Germline assignment: CDR1 PRHDT and CDR2 FYEKMQ (reference sequence). The CDR3 runs to 16 residues. The CDR3 loop reads CASSIIGLAGTYEQYF. The CDR3 DNA is TGTGCCAGCAGTATTATTGGGCTAGCGGGCACCTACGAGCAGTACTTC.

This chain uses TRBV4-1 with TRBJ2-7, with 10 nucleotides matching TRBD2. CDR1 MGHRA and CDR2 YSYEKL come from the germline V gene. CDR3 size: 16 residues. J was trimmed by 1 base and V by 5 bases; bases with no gene match: 8. The CDR3 region is CASSFATSGMSYEQYF. CDR3 DNA sequence: TGCGCCAGCAGCTTCGCCACTAGCGGGATGTCCTACGAGCAGTACTTC.

CDR3: CASSSLGGRGGYTF. For the CDR3, the DNA is TGTGCCAGCAGCTCCCTGGGGGGACGGGGTGGCTACACCTTC. V usage is TRBV5-6 and J usage is TRBJ1-2, with TRBD1 as a possible D gene (5 bases). The CDR3 has 14 amino acids. Germline V gives CDR1 SGHDT, CDR2 YYEEEE. V lost 3 bases and J lost 7, with 16 bases in between.

The chain employs TRBV12-3 or TRBV12-4 and TRBJ1-1, with no clear D. V dropped 4 bases and J dropped 9 bases, with 15 bases sitting between them. The CDR3 spans 13 residues. As DNA, the CDR3 is TGTGCCAGCAGTTCTAGTAGAGGAGGGCAAGCTTTCTTT. The encoded protein is CASSSSRGGQAFF.

The gene calls are TRBV6-6 and TRBJ1-1; D uncertain. Germline V CDR1 and CDR2: MNHNY, SVGAGI (reference sequence). The germline V and J ends were trimmed by 5 bases and 6 bases, with 13 bases remaining between them. The CDR3 is made up of 13 amino acids. The CDR3 reads CASSPTQAAEAFF. CDR3 bases: TGTGCCAGCAGTCCCACCCAAGCGGCTGAAGCTTTCTTT.

The chain has TRBV19 and TRBJ2-6, with 10 bases identical to TRBD1. After removal of 0 bases from V and 1 base from J, the junction contained 3 bases not matched to a gene. The CDR3 loop spans 18 amino acids. Germline lookup yields CDR1 LNHDA and CDR2 SQIVND (reference sequence). The CDR3 region has the DNA TGTGCCAGTAGTATAGAGACAGGGGGCGCTTCTGGGGCCAACGTCCTGACTTTC. This encodes CASSIETGGASGANVLTF.

In regard to this clone: An end of the junction differs from the germline gene, which may be a read error. J is TRBJ2-7 and V is TRBV10-3, with 7 bases aligning to TRBD1. Per germline, CDR1 ENHRY and CDR2 SYGVKD. This CDR3 contains 12 residues. CDR3 nucleotides: TGTGCCACCAGTGAGGGGGCGGACGAGCAGTACTTC. It encodes CATSEGADEQYF.

This chain joins TRBV5-6 and TRBJ2-5; tentative D call: TRBD1 (7 bases). Trimming took 4 bases from V and 0 from J, leaving 13 bases between them. The CDR3 consists of 15 residues. Germline loops: CDR1 SGHDT, CDR2 YYEEEE. CDR3 nucleotides: TGTGCCAGCAGCCAGCAGGGGGGCTACCAAGAGACCCAGTACTTC. It codes for CASSQQGGYQETQYF. The whole variable domain, filled in from reference TRBV5-6 and TRBJ2-5, reads DAGVTQSPTHLIKTRGQQVTLRCSPKSGHDTVSWYQQALGQGPQFIFQYYEEEERQRGNFPDRFSGHQFPNYSSELNVNALLLGDSALYLCASSQQGGYQETQYFGPGTRLLVL.

The chain carries TRBV2 and TRBJ2-7; 15 bases line up with TRBD2. This CDR3 is 14 amino acids long. CDR1 SNHLY and CDR2 FYNNEI come from the germline V gene. V shed 8 bases, J shed 2 bases, and the junction held 1 base outside the gene matches. The CDR3 DNA sequence: TGTGCCAGCCGGACTAGCGGGGGGGCCTACGAGCAGTACTTC. Translating gives CASRTSGGAYEQYF.

The chain has TRBV29-1 and TRBJ1-2; D gene ambiguous. Germline values: CDR1 SQVTM, CDR2 ANQGSEA. The ends were cut back, 4 bases at V and 5 bases at J, with 11 bases in the middle. This CDR3 spans 12 amino acids. The CDR3 DNA is TGCAGCGTTGTAGGTGCGGGGTATGGCTACACCTTC. Translated, it gives CSVVGAGYGYTF.

V gene TRBV27 combines with J gene TRBJ2-5; TRBD1 agrees at 7 bases. V lost 5 bases to trimming and J lost 4 bases; unmatched junction nucleotides: 4. Germline CDR1 reads MNHEY; CDR2 reads SMNVEV (reference sequence). The CDR3 contains 13 residues. Here the CDR3 DNA reads TGTGCCAGCAGTCATAGACAGGGAGAGACCCAGTACTTC. This encodes CASSHRQGETQYF.

The V gene is TRBV5-4, the J gene TRBJ2-7, with TRBD1 matching 7 bases. The CDR3 has 16 residues. Germline V gene data show CDR1 as SGHNT and CDR2 as YYREEE (reference sequence). J was trimmed by 0 bases and V by 4 bases; bases with no gene match: 10. The DNA for the CDR3 is TGTGCCAGCAGCCGCCAAACCGGGACAGCCTCCTACGAGCAGTACTTC. Translated, it gives CASSRQTGTASYEQYF.

This clone showed up just once. CDR3 nucleotides: TGCGCCAGCAGCTTGGGAGGTGGCGGAAACACCATATATTTT. Translated: CASSLGGGGNTIYF. The gene calls are TRBV5-1 and TRBJ1-3, with no clear D. There are 14 residues in the CDR3. Trimming took off 0 bases at V and 4 bases at J, with 8 bases between the two ends. Per germline, CDR1 SGHRS and CDR2 YFSETQ.

The chain employs TRBV19 and TRBJ2-3; 11 bases agree with TRBD2. J was trimmed by 4 bases and V by 5 bases; bases with no gene match: 8. Germline CDR1 is LNHDA and CDR2 is SQIVND (reference sequence). This CDR3 is built from 16 residues. The CDR3 nucleotides are TGTGCCAGTAGTGCCTCCCATAGCGGGAGGGCAGATACGCAGTATTTT. Translation: CASSASHSGRADTQYF.

The V and J genes are TRBV29-1 and TRBJ1-2, with a tentative D call TRBD1 (6 bases). The CDR3 covers 13 residues. Per the germline V gene, CDR1 is SQVTM and CDR2 is ANQGSEA. V was trimmed by 6 bases and J by 6 bases, leaving 17 bases between them. CDR3 sequence reads: CSVEQGLFDGYTF. The CDR3 nucleotides read TGCAGCGTCGAACAGGGTTTGTTCGATGGCTACACCTTC.

The CDR3 is CSASLGQGGYEQYF. The CDR3 DNA reads as TGCAGTGCTAGTTTAGGACAGGGTGGCTACGAGCAGTACTTC. This chain joins TRBV20-1 and TRBJ2-7, with 8 positions matching TRBD1. Per the germline V gene, CDR1 is DFQATT and CDR2 is SNEGSKA (reference sequence). CDR3 length: 14 residues. V lost 3 bases, J lost 3 bases, and 7 bases stayed unmatched.

This sequence joins TRBV27 and TRBJ1-2; TRBD1 matches 9 bases. The CDR3 has 15 amino acids. The V gene end was trimmed by 8 bases and the J gene end by 0 bases; junction bases not matched to a gene: 7. Germline-derived CDR1 and CDR2 are MNHEY and SMNVEV (reference sequence). The CDR3 region has the DNA TGTGCCAGCGCTGCCGGGACAGGGACTAACTATGGCTACACCTTC. Protein product: CASAAGTGTNYGYTF.

The chain couples TRBV19 to TRBJ2-5; D gene unclear. Trimming cost V 2 bases and J 5 bases, with 15 bases left between them. The germline V gene encodes CDR1 LNHDA and CDR2 SQIVND (reference sequence). The CDR3 has 15 residues. CDR3 in DNA: TGTGCCAGTAGTATAACCCCCGGGTCCGGGGAGACCCAGTACTTC. This encodes CASSITPGSGETQYF.

This chain connects TRBV2 to TRBJ2-5, with 9 bases fitting TRBD2. Losses at the gene ends were 8 bases for V and 4 bases for J; bases not matched to a gene: 17. This CDR3 contains 17 residues. Germline CDR1 reads SNHLY; CDR2 reads FYNNEI. CDR3 residues: CASYSSGSVLSGETQYF. CDR3 sequence (DNA): TGTGCCAGCTATAGTAGCGGGAGTGTACTCTCAGGAGAGACCCAGTACTTC.